This entry lists 19 T cell receptor beta chains sequenced from one sample in a study of cytomegalovirus exposure and HLA in healthy donors. The primer mix had 60 Vbeta and 13 Jbeta primers. Sequencing used immunoSEQ multiplex PCR; TCRdb keeps in-frame clones, though not all of them. The sample consists of about 140,000 clones, more than 75% of them appearing once. The source material was PBMCs. These receptors all come from a male donor in good health and CMV-seronegative.

The rearrangement links TRBV14 to TRBJ2-3; D unresolved. This CDR3 has 14 residues. Germline CDR1 and CDR2: SGHDN and FVKESK. V gave up 2 bases and J gave up 3 bases, with 9 bases separating them. As DNA, the CDR3 is TGTGCCAGCAGCCAATCAATCGGTACAGATACGCAGTATTTT. Its protein product is CASSQSIGTDTQYF.

This chain uses TRBV7-2 with TRBJ1-4; D gene uncertain. The germline V gene encodes CDR1 SGHTA and CDR2 FQGNSA. V shed 5 bases and J shed 7 bases, with 20 bases lying between them. The CDR3 has 16 residues. The CDR3 spells CASSPGGPEGGEKLFF. CDR3 nucleotide sequence: TGTGCCAGCAGCCCCGGCGGGCCCGAGGGAGGTGAAAAACTGTTTTTT.

This clone has just one count. The chain is built from TRBV7-9 and TRBJ1-6; 9 nucleotides line up with TRBD1. Germline V lookup: CDR1 SEHNR, CDR2 FQNEAQ (reference sequence). The junction had 11 bases not matched to a gene; V was cut back by 4 bases and J by 10 bases. This CDR3 region has 16 residues. The CDR3 DNA sequence: TGTGCCAGCAGCTCCCAGACAGGGGGATTAAGGTCACCCCTCCACTTT. It translates to CASSSQTGGLRSPLHF.

The rearrangement links TRBV5-1 to TRBJ2-2, with 8 bases identical to TRBD1. Germline CDR1 reads SGHRS; CDR2 reads YFSETQ. V lost 4 bases and J lost 2; bases outside the gene matches: 7. This CDR3 is 16 amino acids long. CDR3 residues: CASSVNRGINTGELFF. The CDR3, as DNA: TGCGCCAGCAGCGTAAACAGGGGGATAAACACCGGGGAGCTGTTTTTT.

This chain connects TRBV11-2 to TRBJ1-1; TRBD1 matches at 8 bases. V trimming: 6 bases; J trimming: 4 bases; junction bases outside the gene matches: 4. CDR3 size: 13 residues. CDR1 and CDR2 (germline): SGHAT, FQNNGV. CDR3 protein: CASSFTGGTEAFF. DNA of the CDR3: TGTGCCAGCAGTTTCACAGGGGGCACTGAAGCTTTCTTT. The full variable domain, in which reference TRBV11-2 and TRBJ1-1 provide the parts outside the CDR3, is EAGVAQSPRYKIIEKRQSVAFWCNPISGHATLYWYQQILGQGPKLLIQFQNNGVVDDSQLPKDRFSAERLKGVDSTLKIQPAKLEDSAVYLCASSFTGGTEAFFGQGTRLTVV.

The gene calls are TRBV10-3 and TRBJ2-1, with 7 bases matching TRBD2. Germline CDR1 is ENHRY and CDR2 is SYGVKD. With 2 bases clipped from V and 0 bases from J, the junction kept 13 bases outside the gene matches. CDR3 length: 19 amino acids. The CDR3 protein is CAISETGAGKSSSYNEQFF. The CDR3 DNA reads as TGTGCCATCAGTGAGACTGGAGCGGGAAAAAGTAGCTCCTACAATGAGCAGTTCTTC.

The chain recombines TRBV9 with TRBJ2-5, with 11 nucleotides matching TRBD1. The V and J ends lost 3 bases and 7 bases, in that order; junction bases with no gene match: 5. The CDR3 totals 14 residues. Germline V lookup: CDR1 SGDLS, CDR2 YYNGEE. DNA for the CDR3: TGTGCCAGCAGCGGGGGACAGGGGGTCGTGACCCAGTACTTC. It yields the protein CASSGGQGVVTQYF. The full variable domain, rest sourced from reference TRBV9 and TRBJ2-5, is DSGVTQTPKHLITATGQRVTLRCSPRSGDLSVYWYQQSLDQGLQFLIQYYNGEERAKGNILERFSAQQFPDLHSELNLSSLELGDSALYFCASSGGQGVVTQYFGPGTRLLVL.

The genes are TRBV5-4 and TRBJ2-3; 8 bases are shared with TRBD2. CDR1 and CDR2 (germline): SGHNT, YYREEE (reference sequence). J lost 2 bases, V lost 4 bases, and 3 bases had no gene match. There are 14 residues in the CDR3. The CDR3 DNA is TGTGCCAGCAGCCCCGGGGGGGCCACAGATACGCAGTATTTT. Amino acids: CASSPGGATDTQYF.

In DNA, the CDR3 is TGTGCCAGCAGGACACGCTCTGGGGCCAACGTCCTGACTTTC. Translation gives CASRTRSGANVLTF. The chain couples TRBV6-5 to TRBJ2-6; D is undetermined. The V end was cut by 6 bases, the J end by 0 bases, with 6 bases between. This CDR3 spans 14 amino acids. CDR1 and CDR2 (germline): MNHEY, SVGAGI.

V gene TRBV7-6 combines with J gene TRBJ2-1; 8 bases are shared with TRBD2. The CDR3 length is 14 residues. V gave up 0 bases and J gave up 7 bases; unmatched junction bases: 2. Per the germline V gene, CDR1 is SGHVS and CDR2 is FNYEAQ. CDR3 bases: TGTGCCAGCAGCTTAGCGGCTAGCGGGAATGAGCAGTTCTTC. It specifies CASSLAASGNEQFF.

The chain employs TRBV6-5 and TRBJ1-1; D perhaps matches TRBD1 (5 bases). V was cut by 0 bases and J by 2 bases, with 13 bases left in between. This CDR3 has 16 amino acids. Germline lookup yields CDR1 MNHEY and CDR2 SVGAGI. This chain's CDR3 is CASSYSSRAGNTEAFF. For the CDR3, the DNA is TGTGCCAGCAGTTACTCCAGCAGGGCGGGAAACACTGAAGCTTTCTTT.

V gene TRBV7-8 combines with J gene TRBJ2-7; D gene uncertain. The V and J ends lost 1 base and 5 bases respectively, with 12 bases between them. Per the germline V gene, CDR1 is SGHVS and CDR2 is FQNEAQ. CDR3 size: 14 residues. CDR3 residues: CASSLVYLENEQYF. CDR3 DNA sequence: TGTGCCAGCAGCTTAGTTTACCTGGAGAACGAGCAGTACTTC. Variable domain in full (rest from reference TRBV7-8 and TRBJ2-7): GAGVSQSPRYKVAKRGQDVALRCDPISGHVSLFWYQQALGQGPEFLTYFQNEAQLDKSGLPSDRFFAERPEGSVSTLKIQRTQQEDSAVYLCASSLVYLENEQYFGPGTRLTVT.

V and J are TRBV7-2 and TRBJ2-7; TRBD2 agrees at 9 bases. CDR1 and CDR2 (germline): SGHTA, FQGNSA. V shed 5 bases and J 4 bases; nucleotides not matched to a gene: 6. The CDR3 has 14 amino acids. The CDR3 coding sequence is TGTGCCAGCAGCCTAGATGCGGGGGGGTACGAGCAGTACTTC. Its protein product is CASSLDAGGYEQYF.

The chain is built from TRBV30 and TRBJ1-3; 8 bases fit TRBD1. The CDR3 runs to 15 residues. The trim removed 3 bases at V and 5 bases at J, leaving 9 bases unmatched. The germline gives CDR1 GTSNPN, CDR2 SVGIG (reference sequence). CDR3 DNA: TGTGCCTGGAGAAATTGGAACAGGGGGAGAAACACCATATATTTT. Protein product: CAWRNWNRGRNTIYF.

In this sample, this clone turned up a few times. The chain couples TRBV30 to TRBJ2-2; D not resolved. Trimming removed 0 bases from V and 8 bases from J, with 4 bases in between. Per germline, CDR1 GTSNPN and CDR2 SVGIG (reference sequence). The CDR3 length is 11 residues. This CDR3 reads CAWSVRGELFF. The CDR3 DNA sequence: TGTGCCTGGAGTGTACGGGGGGAGCTGTTTTTT.

This clone was observed once. J is TRBJ1-5 and V is TRBV2, with a weak D call TRBD1 (5 bases). The CDR3 runs to 15 residues. Trimming removed 6 bases from V and 0 bases from J, with 12 bases in between. Germline V CDR1 and CDR2: SNHLY, FYNNEI. CDR3 DNA: TGTGCCAGCAGCCCCGACAGATATAGCAATCAGCCCCAGCATTTT. Protein: CASSPDRYSNQPQHF.

This clone was observed once. The V and J genes are TRBV28 and TRBJ2-7; D unclear. V lost 6 bases to trimming and J lost 7 bases, with 13 bases between them. Germline CDR1 is MDHEN and CDR2 is SYDVKM. The CDR3 length is 12 residues. The CDR3 nucleotides are TGTGCCAGCAGCCCTTCCTCCCGGGAGCAGTACTTC. Amino acid sequence: CASSPSSREQYF.

The chain employs TRBV5-1 and TRBJ2-1; 8 bases line up with TRBD1. Losses at the gene ends were 2 bases for V and 8 bases for J; bases not matched to a gene: 3. This CDR3 has 13 residues. Germline V lookup: CDR1 SGHRS, CDR2 YFSETQ. The DNA of the CDR3 is TGCGCCAGCAGCTTTCAGGGGGCGGATGAGCAGTTCTTC. This translates into CASSFQGADEQFF. The entire variable domain, with the rest obtained from reference TRBV5-1 and TRBJ2-1, is as follows: KAGVTQTPRYLIKTRGQQVTLSCSPISGHRSVSWYQQTPGQGLQFLFEYFSETQRNKGNFPGRFSGRQFSNSRSEMNVSTLELGDSALYLCASSFQGADEQFFGPGTRLTVL.

J is TRBJ2-7 and V is TRBV5-1; D possibly corresponds to TRBD2 (7 bases). This CDR3 spans 15 amino acids. In germline, CDR1 is SGHRS, CDR2 YFSETQ. V lost 0 bases and J lost 7, with 17 bases in between. DNA for the CDR3: TGCGCCAGCAGCTTGGCAGGCCGGGGGGCAGAAGAGCAGTACTTC. Translated: CASSLAGRGAEEQYF.